The clone carrying this TCR beta chain was seen at least ten times. Its target is unknown. TCRdb reanalysed the reads using MiXCR and keeps one entry per CDR3 protein. The sample includes 400,000 to 550,000 distinct CDR3 sequences, about 11% seen only once; the top ten take roughly 10%. These data come from a study of T cell repertoires in cytomegalovirus infection. Overall study: CMV infection together with matching HLA type was indicated by public TCR beta signatures. Study results and caveats: The ex vivo response was dominated by HLA-C-restricted CMV-specific TCR beta clonotypes.

The source is a human donor in good health (CMV status not recorded). Some clones in this sample may be carry-over from other donors' samples. Specimen: PBMCs.

The CDR3 loop is CSAEDRDKTDTQYF. CDR3 DNA: TGCAGTGCTGAGGACAGGGATAAAACAGATACGCAGTATTTT. This chain connects TRBV20-1 to TRBJ2-3, with TRBD1 matching 8 bases. From germline, CDR1 is DFQATT and CDR2 SNEGSKA (reference sequence). The CDR3 loop spans 14 amino acids. After removal of 5 bases from V and 3 bases from J, the junction contained 7 bases not matched to a gene.